This TCR beta chain stems from a study of T cell repertoires in cytomegalovirus infection. As for the study in general: It was the public TCR beta signatures that indicated both CMV infection and matching HLA type.

To note about this clonotype: Its target is not known.

The CDR3 has 14 amino acids. The V gene end was trimmed by 6 bases and the J gene end by 4 bases; junction bases not matched to a gene: 5. TCRdb re-called the reads with MiXCR, one entry per CDR3 protein. The sample lists approximately 100,000 distinct CDR3 sequences, about a quarter occurring once. Study conclusions and caveats: The ex vivo response was dominated by HLA-C-restricted CMV-specific TCR beta clonotypes.

The material sequenced was CD8+ T cells from PBMCs. V is TRBV12-3 or TRBV12-4 and J is TRBJ1-3; 8 nucleotides align to TRBD1. This clonotype originated in a human donor in good health (CMV status not recorded). Some clones in this sample may be carry-over from other donors' samples. The CDR3 spells CASRDRDFGNTIYF. CDR3 DNA sequence: TGTGCCAGCAGGGACAGGGATTTCGGAAACACCATATATTTT.